This T cell receptor (beta chain) was sequenced in a study of blood T cell repertoires in COVID-19. Study overall: Samples taken during acute and convalescent COVID-19 were collected in the United States, Italy and Spain.

Some clones are missing from TCRdb's copy, which holds only in-frame ones; the method was immunoSEQ multiplex PCR. Among 55,000 to 80,000 clones listed, about 81% were seen once. This clone occurred once. This CDR3 region has 14 residues. The trim removed 0 bases at V and 6 bases at J, leaving 4 bases unmatched. Germline CDR1 SGDLS, CDR2 YYNGEE. V and J are TRBV9 and TRBJ1-1; TRBD1 agrees at 8 bases. Sequencing was performed on peripheral blood. This receptor was identified in a human donor in a cohort sampled during active COVID-19. The CDR3 loop is CASSVATGGAEAFF. For the CDR3, the DNA is TGTGCCAGCAGCGTAGCCACAGGGGGAGCTGAAGCTTTCTTT. Supplemented by reference TRBV9 and TRBJ1-1, the full variable domain reads DSGVTQTPKHLITATGQRVTLRCSPRSGDLSVYWYQQSLDQGLQFLIQYYNGEERAKGNILERFSAQQFPDLHSELNLSSLELGDSALYFCASSVATGGAEAFFGQGTRLTVV.